This T cell receptor (beta chain) was profiled in a study of CD8+CD57+ T cells in acquired aplastic anemia. As for the study in general: Average DNA yield from sorted CD4+ and CD8+ cells was around 3.2 ug.

Patients selected for sequencing had displayed CD8+CD57+ cell expansion by flow cytometry. As a group, the patients uniformly had severe acquired aplastic anemia. Among the patients, none had received any therapy at the time of blood sampling. CDR3 and TCR beta VDJ profiling relied on genomic DNA as the template. Each CDR3 protein gets one entry after TCRdb re-called the reads with MiXCR. The sample contains roughly 190,000 distinct CDR3 sequences, around 45% of which appear only once. This clonotype occurred once. The source material was sorted CD4+, CD8+, or CD8+CD57+ T cells (not recorded which) from PBMCs. The receptor's source is a human donor with aplastic anemia.

CDR3 protein: CASSEYRAGNEQFF. The CDR3 DNA sequence: TGTGCCAGCAGTGAATACAGGGCCGGCAATGAGCAGTTCTTC. This rearrangement joins TRBV2 to TRBJ2-1; a possible D gene is TRBD1 (6 bases). Germline CDR1 reads SNHLY; CDR2 reads FYNNEI. The length of the CDR3 is 14 residues. V lost 2 bases and J lost 6, with 11 bases in between. The full variable domain, its missing parts supplied by reference TRBV2 and TRBJ2-1, is EPEVTQTPSHQVTQMGQEVILRCVPISNHLYFYWYRQILGQKVEFLVSFYNNEISEKSEIFDDQFSVERPDGSNFTLKIRSTKLEDSAMYFCASSEYRAGNEQFFGPGTRLTVL.